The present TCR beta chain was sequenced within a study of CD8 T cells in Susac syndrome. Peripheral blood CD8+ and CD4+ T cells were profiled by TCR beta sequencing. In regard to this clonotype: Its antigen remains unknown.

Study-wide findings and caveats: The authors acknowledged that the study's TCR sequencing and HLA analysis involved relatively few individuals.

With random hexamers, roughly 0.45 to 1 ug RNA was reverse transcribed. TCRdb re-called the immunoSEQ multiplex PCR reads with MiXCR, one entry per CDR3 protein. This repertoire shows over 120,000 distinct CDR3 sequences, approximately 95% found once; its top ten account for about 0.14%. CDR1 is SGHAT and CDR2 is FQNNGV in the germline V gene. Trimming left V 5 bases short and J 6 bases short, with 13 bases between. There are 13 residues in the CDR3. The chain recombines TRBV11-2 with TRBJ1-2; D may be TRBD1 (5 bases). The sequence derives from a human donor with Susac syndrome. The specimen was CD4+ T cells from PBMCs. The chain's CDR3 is CASSLGGGHGYTF. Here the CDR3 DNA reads TGTGCCAGCAGCCTCGGGGGAGGGCATGGCTACACCTTC.